The present T cell receptor (beta chain) was sequenced within a study of blood T cell repertoires in COVID-19. The CDR3 runs to 15 residues. V was clipped by 0 bases and J by 0 bases, with 7 bases between them. Germline loops: CDR1 SGHKS, CDR2 YYEKEE (reference sequence). The authors' processing: Cell counts per sample came from amplifying reference gene primers. TCRdb's copy holds only in-frame clones and misses some; the assay was immunoSEQ multiplex PCR. That table is the source of V, J and clone size, and D and trimming were worked out from the DNA. The table shows 150,000 to 200,000 clones, with about 92% occurring only once.

The clonotype was recovered from a woman aged 55-70 years with COVID-19, enrolled during active disease. Input material: peripheral blood. The V and J genes are TRBV5-5 and TRBJ1-5; D ambiguous. CDR3 nucleotides: TGTGCCAGCAGCTTGGTCCCGTATAGCAATCAGCCCCAGCATTTT. Residues: CASSLVPYSNQPQHF.